Listed here are 29 T cell receptor beta chains from one sample, sequenced in a study of response to subunit inactivated influenza vaccine (dated by TCRdb to the late 2010s). Libraries were made using RT-PCR. Reads for this sample came from an Illumina HiSeq 2500. TCRdb applied fastp at Q25 and MiXCR to the public reads, then kept only in-frame beta chains. Records with the same CDR3 protein are collapsed into one entry carrying the most frequent genes and DNA. Recorded for this sample are roughly 670,000 distinct CDR3 sequences; 14% of them occurred a single time. The ten top clones hold around 7.6% of the sample. The sequencing used PBMCs from blood, collected approximately 15 days before vaccination. The receptors shown here come from a man aged 45-65 years who received an inactivated influenza vaccine. Donor details come from another sample of the same person, matched by shared clones.

The chain recombines TRBV6-6 with TRBJ1-1; D is undetermined. Trimming removed 6 bases at V and 0 bases at J, with 8 bases between. The CDR3 totals 13 residues. The germline CDR1 and CDR2 sequences are MNHNY and SVGAGI (reference sequence). As DNA, the CDR3 is TGTGCCAGCAGCCAGGCCGTGAACACTGAAGCTTTCTTT. Translating gives CASSQAVNTEAFF.

In this sample, this clonotype turned up a few times. The chain uses TRBV13 and TRBJ2-4, with D perhaps matching TRBD2 (5 bases). Germline assignment: CDR1 PRHDT and CDR2 FYEKMQ (reference sequence). With 7 bases removed from V and 1 base from J, the gap between germline ends came to 17 bases. The CDR3 totals 16 residues. CDR3 in DNA: TGTGCCAGCACCATGGGAGATGCACCGGCCAAAAACATTCAGTACTTC. Translating it yields CASTMGDAPAKNIQYF.

This clonotype was seen at least ten times. The rearrangement links TRBV28 to TRBJ2-1; 8 nucleotides line up with TRBD1. CDR1 and CDR2 from the germline V gene are MDHEN and SYDVKM. V shed 2 bases and J 7 bases; nucleotides not matched to a gene: 10. There are 16 residues in the CDR3. CDR3 sequence (DNA): TGTGCCAGCAGTTTAGGGGGCCAGGGGGCGCGAAATGAGCAGTTCTTC. Its translation: CASSLGGQGARNEQFF. The full variable domain, completed using reference TRBV28 and TRBJ2-1, is DVKVTQSSRYLVKRTGEKVFLECVQDMDHENMFWYRQDPGLGLRLIYFSYDVKMKEKGDIPEGYSVSREKKERFSLILESASTNQTSMYLCASSLGGQGARNEQFFGPGTRLTVL.

The chain employs TRBV25-1 and TRBJ2-4; 10 positions agree with TRBD2. The CDR3 is 18 residues long. The germline V gene has CDR1 MGHDK and CDR2 SYGVNS. Trimming cost V 3 bases and J 2 bases; bases outside gene matches: 10. In nucleotides, the CDR3 is TGTGCCAGCAGTGATTTTACTAGCGGGGCGGGCTCCAAAAACATTCAGTACTTC. Translation: CASSDFTSGAGSKNIQYF. The variable domain in full, with the rest retrieved from reference TRBV25-1 and TRBJ2-4, is EADIYQTPRYLVIGTGKKITLECSQTMGHDKMYWYQQDPGMELHLIHYSYGVNSTEKGDLSSESTVSRIRTEHFPLTLESARPSHTSQYLCASSDFTSGAGSKNIQYFGAGTRLSVL.

This clonotype has just a few counts. The rearrangement joins TRBV15 to TRBJ2-6, with D perhaps being TRBD1 or TRBD2 (5 bases each). CDR1 and CDR2 (germline): LNHNV, YYDKDF (reference sequence). Trimming stripped 3 bases from V and 2 bases from J, with 17 bases between. The CDR3 totals 18 residues. The CDR3 region has the DNA TGTGCCACCAGCAGTGCCCCCCCAGGGACGACTGGGGCCAACGTCCTGACTTTC. Translated: CATSSAPPGTTGANVLTF.

Many counts were recorded for this clonotype. The chain joins TRBV10-3 to TRBJ1-2, with D hard to call. V was trimmed by 4 bases and J by 3 bases, leaving 6 bases between them. The CDR3 loop spans 12 amino acids. Germline V gives CDR1 ENHRY, CDR2 SYGVKD. CDR3 region: CAISGPDYGYTF. The CDR3 DNA sequence: TGTGCCATCAGTGGGCCGGACTATGGCTACACCTTC.

V is TRBV6-1 and J is TRBJ1-1; 7 bases agree with TRBD1. The CDR3 contains 15 residues. CDR1 and CDR2 from the germline V gene are MNHNS and SASEGT. V was clipped by 3 bases and J by 0 bases; unmatched bases: 4. The CDR3 loop reads CASSEWDSMNTEAFF. The CDR3 DNA reads as TGTGCCAGCAGTGAGTGGGACAGTATGAACACTGAAGCTTTCTTT.

The table lists this clonotype with many counts. The rearrangement links TRBV20-1 to TRBJ2-3; 8 bases line up with TRBD2. CDR3 size: 16 residues. Germline CDR1 reads DFQATT; CDR2 reads SNEGSKA (reference sequence). J lost 2 bases, V lost 2 bases, and 9 bases had no gene match. Written as DNA, the CDR3 is TGCAGTGCTAGAACAATGACTAGCGCCTACACAGATACGCAGTATTTT. This gives the protein CSARTMTSAYTDTQYF.

There are a few counts of this clonotype. This rearrangement joins TRBV15 to TRBJ2-5, with TRBD2 matching 8 bases. This CDR3 region has 14 residues. Germline V gene sequence: CDR1 LNHNV, CDR2 YYDKDF (reference sequence). V shed 3 bases and J 5 bases; nucleotides not matched to a gene: 5. The CDR3 reads CATSSRGGEETQYF. The CDR3 nucleotides are TGTGCCACCAGCAGCCGGGGGGGCGAGGAGACCCAGTACTTC.

This clonotype has just a few counts. This chain connects TRBV6-1 to TRBJ2-4; D unclear. The length of the CDR3 is 11 residues. The V gene lost 4 bases and the J gene lost 8 bases, with 6 bases spanning the gap. Germline CDR1 and CDR2: MNHNS and SASEGT. The CDR3 reads CASSGLDIQYF. The CDR3 DNA sequence: TGTGCCAGCAGTGGTCTGGACATTCAGTACTTC.

This clonotype was counted a few times. This chain connects TRBV5-1 to TRBJ1-5; no reliable D call. In germline, CDR1 is SGHRS, CDR2 YFSETQ. This CDR3 has 13 residues. Trimming removed 1 base from V and 3 bases from J, with 5 bases in between. The CDR3 sequence is CASSLNTNQPQHF. CDR3 bases: TGCGCCAGCAGCTTGAACACCAATCAGCCCCAGCATTTT.

In its sample, this clonotype was seen a few times. The chain links TRBV27 to TRBJ1-1, with D perhaps TRBD1 (6 bases). The CDR3 runs to 15 residues. V was cut by 2 bases and J by 2 bases, with 12 bases left in between. CDR1 and CDR2 from the germline V gene are MNHEY and SMNVEV (reference sequence). The DNA for the CDR3 is TGTGCCAGCAGTTTACGGGCAGGGGCTAACACTGAAGCTTTCTTT. This translates into CASSLRAGANTEAFF.

The rearrangement joins TRBV20-1 to TRBJ1-2; D ambiguous. The CDR3 contains 13 residues. CDR1 and CDR2 (germline): DFQATT, SNEGSKA (reference sequence). Between the trimmed V and J ends, which lost 6 bases and 0 bases, there was a span of 11 bases. CDR3 sequence (DNA): TGCAGTGCGCCGGGCCCATCTAACTATGGCTACACCTTC. Protein sequence: CSAPGPSNYGYTF.

This chain joins TRBV5-6 and TRBJ2-3; 10 nucleotides line up with TRBD2. J was trimmed by 5 bases and V by 3 bases; bases with no gene match: 3. Germline V gives CDR1 SGHDT, CDR2 YYEEEE. The CDR3 extends over 14 amino acids. The CDR3 DNA reads TGTGCCAGCAGCTCGAGCGGGAGGGGAGATACGCAGTATTTT. Its translation: CASSSSGRGDTQYF.

This clonotype has a count of ten or more. The chain recombines TRBV21-1 with TRBJ1-2; TRBD1 was called by the table and not checked on the DNA. TRBV21-1 constitutes a pseudogene. The CDR3 extends over 14 amino acids. CDR3 sequence: CASSKAGQGRGYTF. DNA of the CDR3: TGTGCCAGCAGCAAAGCAGGTCAGGGAAGAGGCTACACCTTC.

This chain joins TRBV28 and TRBJ2-7, with D perhaps given as TRBD1 or TRBD2 (5 bases each). With 4 bases removed from V and 0 bases from J, the gap between germline ends came to 16 bases. This CDR3 has 16 amino acids. From germline, CDR1 is MDHEN and CDR2 SYDVKM. The DNA for the CDR3 is TGTGCCAGCAGTTCCGGGACCCAGACCGTCTCCTACGAGCAGTACTTC. Its translation is CASSSGTQTVSYEQYF. Variable domain in full (rest from reference TRBV28 and TRBJ2-7): DVKVTQSSRYLVKRTGEKVFLECVQDMDHENMFWYRQDPGLGLRLIYFSYDVKMKEKGDIPEGYSVSREKKERFSLILESASTNQTSMYLCASSSGTQTVSYEQYFGPGTRLTVT.

V gene TRBV5-1 combines with J gene TRBJ1-6, with TRBD1 matching 10 bases. CDR1 is SGHRS, CDR2 YFSETQ, per germline. V trimming: 3 bases; J trimming: 3 bases; junction bases outside the gene matches: 3. This CDR3 is built from 16 residues. The CDR3 region has the DNA TGCGCCAGCAGCTCGGGACAGGGGATCTATAATTCACCCCTCCACTTT. This translates into CASSSGQGIYNSPLHF. The whole variable domain, remainder taken from reference TRBV5-1 and TRBJ1-6, is KAGVTQTPRYLIKTRGQQVTLSCSPISGHRSVSWYQQTPGQGLQFLFEYFSETQRNKGNFPGRFSGRQFSNSRSEMNVSTLELGDSALYLCASSSGQGIYNSPLHFGNGTRLTVT.

This chain uses TRBV6-5 with TRBJ2-2; 9 bases map to TRBD2. Germline assignment: CDR1 MNHEY and CDR2 SVGAGI. The junction had 3 bases not matched to a gene; V was cut back by 2 bases and J by 2 bases. This CDR3 has 16 residues. CDR3 in DNA: TGTGCCAGCAGTTACCGGCGGGGGGGCAACACCGGGGAGCTGTTTTTT. Protein: CASSYRRGGNTGELFF.

In DNA, the CDR3 is TGTGCCAGCAGTTCCCCGACACCAATGGATGAAAAACTGTTTTTT. Its translation is CASSSPTPMDEKLFF. The chain employs TRBV28 and TRBJ1-4; D is unresolved. CDR3 size: 15 residues. Trimming removed 4 bases from V and 6 bases from J, with 15 bases in between. Germline-derived CDR1 and CDR2 are MDHEN and SYDVKM.

This clonotype was recorded at least ten times. This chain uses TRBV7-2 with TRBJ2-2; 8 bases are a match to TRBD1. The CDR3 is 15 amino acids. Unmatched junction bases numbered 3, after V lost 1 base and J lost 5 bases. Per the germline V gene, CDR1 is SGHTA and CDR2 is FQGNSA. CDR3 residues: CASSLDRGWTGELFF. The DNA for the CDR3 is TGTGCCAGCAGCTTAGACAGGGGGTGGACCGGGGAGCTGTTTTTT. The whole variable domain, remainder taken from reference TRBV7-2 and TRBJ2-2, is GAGVSQSPSNKVTEKGKDVELRCDPISGHTALYWYRQSLGQGLEFLIYFQGNSAPDKSGLPSDRFSAERTGGSVSTLTIQRTQQEDSAVYLCASSLDRGWTGELFFGEGSRLTVL.

This clonotype was detected many times. The rearrangement joins TRBV10-3 to TRBJ2-7; TRBD2 agrees at 11 bases. This CDR3 contains 16 residues. Germline CDR1 ENHRY, CDR2 SYGVKD. Germline trimming cut 3 bases from V and 0 bases from J; bases unmatched to any gene: 4. CDR3 sequence: CAISDPGTSGSYEQYF. The CDR3 DNA reads TGTGCCATCAGTGACCCCGGGACTAGCGGCTCCTACGAGCAGTACTTC.

V usage is TRBV6-5 and J usage is TRBJ2-2; D unclear. The germline V gene has CDR1 MNHEY and CDR2 SVGAGI. The ends were cut back, 1 base at V and 6 bases at J, with 9 bases in the middle. The CDR3 is 14 amino acids. CDR3 DNA sequence: TGTGCCAGCAGTTACTTGGGTTCCGCCGGGGAGCTGTTTTTT. It translates to CASSYLGSAGELFF.

This clonotype has only a few counts. This chain links TRBV5-1 with TRBJ2-5; no clear D. V was shortened by 4 bases and J by 5 bases, with 21 bases between the two germline ends. The CDR3 is 16 amino acids. Germline lookup yields CDR1 SGHRS and CDR2 YFSETQ. CDR3 DNA: TGCGCCAGCAGCCAAAATGACCCCAGGTCCCGGGAGACCCAGTACTTC. Translation: CASSQNDPRSRETQYF.

This clonotype has more than one count but fewer than ten. The chain carries TRBV5-1 and TRBJ1-1; TRBD1 might be the D (6 bases). CDR3 length: 14 amino acids. Trimming left V 3 bases short and J 2 bases short, with 11 bases between. CDR1 is SGHRS and CDR2 is YFSETQ in the germline V gene. As DNA, the CDR3 is TGCGCCAGCAGCTCACTACAGGGCAACACTGAAGCTTTCTTT. It is translated as CASSSLQGNTEAFF.

The V gene is TRBV27, the J gene TRBJ1-1; D might be TRBD1 (6 bases). Trimming shortened V by 7 bases and J by 0 bases, and 18 bases separated the two germline ends. The CDR3 runs to 16 residues. CDR1 is MNHEY, CDR2 SMNVEV, per germline (reference sequence). The CDR3 loop reads CASISGGSVLNTEAFF. CDR3 DNA sequence: TGTGCCAGCATCTCTGGGGGCTCAGTTTTGAACACTGAAGCTTTCTTT.

As for this clonotype: The junction departs from the called germline gene at one end, perhaps through a read error. The chain carries TRBV18 and TRBJ1-1, with a possible D match to TRBD1 (5 bases). The CDR3 runs 16 residues. Germline V gene data show CDR1 as KGHSH and CDR2 as LQKENI. CDR3 in amino acids: CAISPPTIQANTEAFF. CDR3 bases: TGTGCCATCTCACCACCGACTATACAGGCGAACACTGAAGCTTTCTTT.

This clonotype showed up many times. The chain uses TRBV28 and TRBJ2-7; 12 bases match TRBD2. Trimming removed 1 base from V and 3 bases from J; junction bases left unmatched: 10. Germline loops: CDR1 MDHEN, CDR2 SYDVKM. The CDR3 sequence is 18 residues long. The CDR3 is CASSLYGGGLAGSYEQYF. The CDR3 bases are TGTGCCAGCAGTTTATACGGCGGAGGACTAGCGGGGAGCTACGAGCAGTACTTC.

The V call is TRBV20-1, the J call TRBJ2-7; maybe TRBD1 (5 bases). This CDR3 contains 11 residues. V lost 6 bases to trimming and J lost 6 bases, with 12 bases between them. Germline-derived CDR1 and CDR2 are DFQATT and SNEGSKA (reference sequence). The CDR3 DNA reads as TGCAGTGCGCCGTGGGGCTTCGAGCAGTACTTC. This gives the protein CSAPWGFEQYF.

This clonotype was counted only a few times. The rearrangement links TRBV29-1 to TRBJ2-6, with D perhaps TRBD1 or TRBD2 (5 bases each). V was cut by 4 bases and J by 0 bases, with 16 bases left in between. Germline lookup yields CDR1 SQVTM and CDR2 ANQGSEA. The CDR3 extends over 17 amino acids. DNA of the CDR3: TGCAGCGTTGGCGGGCGGACAAGTAGCTCTGGGGCCAACGTCCTGACTTTC. Translation gives CSVGGRTSSSGANVLTF. The whole variable domain, remainder taken from reference TRBV29-1 and TRBJ2-6, is SAVISQKPSRDICQRGTSLTIQCQVDSQVTMMFWYRQQPGQSLTLIATANQGSEATYESGFVIDKFPISRPNLTFSTLTVSNMSPEDSSIYLCSVGGRTSSSGANVLTFGAGSRLTVL.